Sequencing of this TCR beta chain was carried out in a study of T cells in Graves' hyperthyroidism and ophthalmopathy. Study background: The authors collected peripheral blood at initial diagnosis, before any treatment. Study observations and caveats: Researchers found most expanded thyroid clonotypes above 0.001 in blood as well.

V lost 7 bases, J lost 3 bases, and 3 bases stayed unmatched. CDR1 is SNHLY and CDR2 is FYNNEI in the germline V gene. The CDR3 is made up of 13 amino acids. Note on this clonotype: What it binds is unknown.

The TCR beta CDR3 regions underwent amplification using RNA transcripts as the source. Primed by the HTBI set, a first-round RT-PCR was run on the TCR CDR3. TCRdb called the multiplex PCR reads again in MiXCR, with one record for every CDR3 protein. The data contain hundreds of thousands of distinct CDR3 sequences, 38% of them singletons. Reasons for excluding patients were uncontrolled infection, other autoimmune disease, pregnancy or lactation. The V and J genes are TRBV2 and TRBJ2-7, with TRBD2 matching over 10 bases. The sequence was obtained from a young man with Graves' hyperthyroidism. Material for sequencing was blood. The CDR3 loop is CASTSGSLYEQYF. Here the CDR3 DNA reads TGTGCCAGCACTAGCGGGAGTCTCTACGAGCAGTACTTC.